This entry lists 29 T cell receptor beta chains sequenced from one sample in a study of regulatory T cells in long-lasting Graves disease. Noted time point: newly diagnosed GD, antithyroid drugs for less than 3 months. Construction of the TCR library relied on RNA isolated from PBMCs. The TCR beta library used iRepertoire HTBI primers with Arm-PCR amplification of CDR3. TCRdb reprocessed the multiplex PCR reads via MiXCR and lists one record per CDR3 protein. The profile shows roughly 260,000 distinct CDR3 sequences, under 20% of them singletons. These data were also filed under a second study, of T cells in Graves' hyperthyroidism and ophthalmopathy.

Material: peripheral blood mononuclear cells (PBMCs), obtained at new diagnosis, from a patient treated with antithyroid drugs. Receptors were obtained from a woman aged 25-40 years with Graves disease.

This clonotype was counted at least ten times. CDR3 DNA sequence: TGTGCCAGCGTACTCTCCTCTGGAAACACCATATATTTT. Translation gives CASVLSSGNTIYF. The chain links TRBV6-2 or TRBV6-3 to TRBJ1-3; D remains unclear. Germline V gene lookup returns CDR1 MNHEY and CDR2 SVGEGT. The CDR3 covers 13 residues. V gave up 8 bases and J gave up 0 bases, with 8 bases separating them.

This clonotype was counted many times. The chain joins TRBV18 to TRBJ1-4, with 10 nucleotides matching TRBD1. This CDR3 has 15 residues. The germline V gene encodes CDR1 KGHSH and CDR2 LQKENI. V shed 7 bases, J shed 8 bases, and the junction held 10 bases outside the gene matches. The CDR3 loop is CASFAGTGVFEKLFF. The CDR3 DNA follows: TGTGCCAGCTTCGCCGGGACAGGGGTGTTCGAAAAACTGTTTTTT.

About this clonotype: The junction departs from the called germline gene at one end, perhaps through a read error. The chain carries TRBV12-3 or TRBV12-4 and TRBJ1-1; unclear D gene. The CDR3 totals 13 residues. The CDR3 loop reads CASSARGNTGAFF. The CDR3 DNA follows: TGTGCCAGCAGTGCCAGAGGGAACACTGGAGCTTTCTTT.

This clonotype was counted at least ten times. CDR3 DNA: TGTGCCAGCAGCTTCGGGGGGGGAACCGGGGAGCTGTTTTTT. This encodes CASSFGGGTGELFF. The chain is built from TRBV12-3 or TRBV12-4 and TRBJ2-2; 8 positions match TRBD2. The J segment lost 5 bases and the V segment lost 6 bases, leaving 5 bases of the junction unmatched. CDR3 length: 14 amino acids.

This clonotype was detected ten times or more. This chain links TRBV6-2 or TRBV6-3 with TRBJ1-3; D gene ambiguous. The V gene lost 5 bases and the J gene lost 0 bases, with 11 bases spanning the gap. CDR1 MNHEY and CDR2 SVGEGT come from the germline V gene. The CDR3 loop spans 15 amino acids. The CDR3 reads CASSDGVGSGNTIYF. CDR3 nucleotides: TGTGCCAGCAGTGACGGGGTTGGCTCTGGAAACACCATATATTTT.

This clonotype came up many times. The genes are TRBV27 and TRBJ2-2; 11 bases match TRBD2. The CDR3 is 16 amino acids. Unmatched junction bases numbered 7, after V lost 4 bases and J lost 6 bases. Germline V lookup: CDR1 MNHEY, CDR2 SMNVEV (reference sequence). CDR3 amino acids: CASSWIAGGPAGELFF. The CDR3 DNA reads as TGTGCCAGCAGTTGGATAGCGGGGGGGCCGGCCGGGGAGCTGTTTTTT.

The chain employs TRBV2 and TRBJ2-5; unclear D gene. CDR3 length: 13 amino acids. From germline, CDR1 is SNHLY and CDR2 FYNNEI. V was pared by 7 bases and J by 1 base, with 10 bases between. The CDR3 sequence is CASILQVQETQYF. As DNA, the CDR3 is TGTGCCAGCATCCTCCAGGTCCAAGAGACCCAGTACTTC.

The chain carries TRBV9 and TRBJ2-3, with unresolved D. The J call is in doubt because the DNA end fits TRBJ2-1 better. The CDR3 runs to 13 residues. CDR1 SGDLS and CDR2 YYNGEE come from the germline V gene. In nucleotides, the CDR3 is TGTGCCAGCAGCGTAGCCCCCTCCAATGAGCAGTTCTTC. It translates to CASSVAPSNEQFF.

The CDR3 here is CASSLGGAREQSTDTQYF. CDR3 sequence (DNA): TGTGCCAGCAGCTTGGGGGGGGCCAGGGAACAAAGCACAGATACGCAGTATTTT. The chain carries TRBV5-4 and TRBJ2-3, with D possibly called TRBD1 or TRBD2 (6 bases each). The CDR3 is 18 amino acids. V was pared by 0 bases and J by 0 bases, with 17 bases between. Germline V gene lookup returns CDR1 SGHNT and CDR2 YYREEE (reference sequence).

This clonotype was found many times. The chain is built from TRBV5-1 and TRBJ2-7; D possibly corresponds to TRBD1 (6 bases). The CDR3 loop spans 14 amino acids. Trimming pared 0 bases from V and 3 bases from J, leaving 10 bases between. Germline lookup yields CDR1 SGHRS and CDR2 YFSETQ. The chain's CDR3 is CASSLGTVIYEQYF. The CDR3 region has the DNA TGCGCCAGCAGCTTGGGGACAGTAATCTACGAGCAGTACTTC.

This clonotype occurred many times. The J gene is TRBJ2-6, the V gene TRBV6-1, with D perhaps TRBD1 (5 bases). This CDR3 is built from 18 residues. Trimming pared 7 bases from V and 1 base from J, leaving 20 bases between. CDR1 is MNHNS, CDR2 SASEGT, per germline. CDR3 nucleotides: TGTGCCAGCACCTTACAGGTGAAAAGACGTTCTGGGGCCAACGTCCTGACTTTC. Translation: CASTLQVKRRSGANVLTF.

For this clonotype: A far larger clone lies a single base away; this is likely a read error. The chain recombines TRBV12-3 or TRBV12-4 with TRBJ2-1; D is ambiguous. CDR3 length equals 14 residues. Deletions cut 6 bases from V and 10 bases from J, with 19 bases between. The CDR3 nucleotides are TGTGCCAGCAGCAATCCGCCGAACTCCTACGAGCAGTTCTTC. Its translation is CASSNPPNSYEQFF.

The chain couples TRBV20-1 to TRBJ2-5; D perhaps matches TRBD2 (6 bases). The CDR3 loop spans 15 amino acids. Germline loops: CDR1 DFQATT, CDR2 SNEGSKA (reference sequence). The germline V and J ends were trimmed by 1 base and 4 bases, with 16 bases remaining between them. The CDR3 protein is CSARGNGSFSETQYF. The CDR3 coding sequence is TGCAGTGCTAGAGGGAACGGGAGTTTTTCAGAGACCCAGTACTTC.

This clonotype occurred many times. The V gene is TRBV12-3 or TRBV12-4, the J gene TRBJ2-5; D possibly matches TRBD1 or TRBD2 (5 bases each). CDR3 size: 14 residues. Trimming removed 3 bases at V and 2 bases at J, with 10 bases between. CDR3 nucleotide sequence: TGTGCCAGCAGTTTTCGGGACCTACAAGAGACCCAGTACTTC. This gives the protein CASSFRDLQETQYF.

This clonotype was seen at least ten times. The V gene is TRBV12-3 or TRBV12-4, the J gene TRBJ2-1; the D is unclear. V lost 8 bases and J lost 6, with 14 bases in between. The CDR3 covers 13 residues. The CDR3, as DNA: TGTGCCAGCGGGGTGGGAAATCCCAATGAGCAGTTCTTC. It translates to CASGVGNPNEQFF.

Many counts were recorded for this clonotype. The chain combines TRBV7-9 with TRBJ2-1; possibly TRBD2 for D (5 bases). Germline CDR1 is SEHNR and CDR2 is FQNEAQ (reference sequence). The CDR3 runs 17 residues. The germline V and J ends were trimmed by 1 base and 9 bases, with 22 bases remaining between them. CDR3 in amino acids: CASSLGVPTGMFGEQFF. CDR3 coding DNA: TGTGCCAGCAGCTTAGGTGTACCCACGGGGATGTTTGGTGAGCAGTTCTTC.

This clonotype was counted ten times or more. The V gene is TRBV7-9, the J gene TRBJ2-3, with 9 bases that match TRBD1. The germline V gene has CDR1 SEHNR and CDR2 FQNEAQ (reference sequence). The CDR3 runs 16 residues. J was trimmed by 3 bases and V by 3 bases; bases with no gene match: 7. CDR3 bases: TGTGCCAGCAGCTTGGGACAGGGAGTCCATACAGATACGCAGTATTTT. This gives the protein CASSLGQGVHTDTQYF.

There are many counts of this clonotype. The rearrangement uses TRBV2 and TRBJ1-4; 9 bases align to TRBD1. The V segment lost 4 bases and the J segment 4 bases; nucleotides outside the gene matches: 13. Per germline, CDR1 SNHLY and CDR2 FYNNEI. The CDR3 is made up of 18 amino acids. CDR3 in DNA: TGTGCCAGCAGTGCGTCGGGACAGGGACTTTTCCGTAATGAAAAACTGTTTTTT. This gives the protein CASSASGQGLFRNEKLFF.

In regard to this clonotype: No conserved phenylalanine or tryptophan ends this CDR3, so it is likely a read error. The rearrangement joins TRBV18 to TRBJ1-1, with a weak D call TRBD1 (5 bases). The CDR3 loop spans 14 amino acids. V was cut by 3 bases and J by 1 base, with 9 bases left in between. The V gene's germline CDR1 is KGHSH and CDR2 LQKENI. The CDR3 DNA reads as TGTGCCAGCTCACCTACCGGGACGAACACTGAAGCTTTCCTT. It yields the protein CASSPTGTNTEAFL.

This clonotype was observed a few times. This chain's CDR3 is CASSERGTGGASGANVLTF. The DNA of the CDR3 is TGTGCCAGCAGTGAAAGGGGGACAGGGGGCGCATCTGGGGCCAACGTCCTGACTTTC. This rearrangement joins TRBV6-1 to TRBJ2-6, with 12 bases aligning to TRBD1. Per germline, CDR1 MNHNS and CDR2 SASEGT. The CDR3 consists of 19 residues. V shed 2 bases, J shed 1 base, and the junction held 6 bases outside the gene matches.

This clonotype was seen more than once but under ten times. J is TRBJ1-2 and V is TRBV6-1; D not certain. The CDR3 spans 12 residues. Trimming shortened V by 6 bases and J by 6 bases, and 11 bases separated the two germline ends. From germline, CDR1 is MNHNS and CDR2 SASEGT. This chain's CDR3 is CASRSPDNGYTF. The CDR3 DNA follows: TGTGCCAGCAGATCCCCTGACAATGGCTACACCTTC.

This clonotype was picked up many times. The chain recombines TRBV28 with TRBJ1-5; D may be TRBD1 (6 bases). This CDR3 is 15 amino acids long. V was clipped by 6 bases and J by 2 bases, with 14 bases between them. The V gene's germline CDR1 is MDHEN and CDR2 SYDVKM. CDR3 DNA sequence: TGTGCCAGCAGCCCCGCTTACAGGGGCAATCAGCCCCAGCATTTT. It specifies CASSPAYRGNQPQHF.

The table lists this clonotype with many counts. The genes are TRBV29-1 and TRBJ1-2; D remains ambiguous. This CDR3 has 12 amino acids. The ends were cut back, 5 bases at V and 4 bases at J, with 11 bases in the middle. Germline-derived CDR1 and CDR2 are SQVTM and ANQGSEA. CDR3: CSVNRVAYGYTF. The CDR3 nucleotides are TGCAGCGTTAACCGGGTGGCCTATGGCTACACCTTC.

Turning to this clonotype: Just one base apart from a much larger clone, this may be a read error. The V gene is TRBV20-1, the J gene TRBJ1-2; maybe TRBD1 (6 bases). The germline V and J ends were trimmed by 0 bases and 5 bases, with 19 bases remaining between them. This CDR3 has 16 amino acids. Germline loops: CDR1 DFQATT, CDR2 SNEGSKA (reference sequence). CDR3 in amino acids: CSARDYMGGAGYGYTF. CDR3 sequence (DNA): TGCAGTGCTAGAGATTATATGGGGGGGGCTGGGTATGGCTACACCTTC.

This clonotype was recorded at least ten times. The chain links TRBV18 to TRBJ2-5, with D perhaps TRBD2 (6 bases). The V gene lost 3 bases and the J gene lost 5 bases, with 16 bases spanning the gap. This CDR3 region has 15 residues. In germline, CDR1 is KGHSH, CDR2 LQKENI. The CDR3 DNA sequence: TGTGCCAGCTCACCGCCGCGTACTAGCTGGGAGACCCAGTACTTC. Its protein is CASSPPRTSWETQYF.

This clonotype was observed at least ten times. J is TRBJ2-5 and V is TRBV12-3 or TRBV12-4; possible D gene TRBD1, 6 bases. This CDR3 has 16 amino acids. V dropped 6 bases and J dropped 4 bases, with 21 bases sitting between them. The CDR3: CASSPRQDPVGETQYF. CDR3 nucleotide sequence: TGTGCCAGCAGCCCAAGACAGGACCCCGTGGGAGAGACCCAGTACTTC.

Many counts were recorded for this clonotype. The CDR3 coding sequence is TGTGCCAGCCACTCACAGGGGAAAGGAAACACCATATATTTT. Residues: CASHSQGKGNTIYF. This chain uses TRBV7-9 with TRBJ1-3; 7 bases align to TRBD1. Unmatched junction bases numbered 8, after V lost 8 bases and J lost 4 bases. The germline CDR1 and CDR2 sequences are SEHNR and FQNEAQ (reference sequence). The CDR3 spans 14 residues.

This clonotype was counted many times. The chain recombines TRBV6-5 with TRBJ1-3; no clear D gene. This CDR3 is 13 amino acids long. Trimming stripped 4 bases from V and 3 bases from J, with 7 bases between. Germline loops: CDR1 MNHEY, CDR2 SVGAGI. Here the CDR3 reads CASSLGFGNTIYF. The DNA for the CDR3 is TGTGCCAGCAGTTTAGGGTTTGGAAACACCATATATTTT.

The sample holds many counts of this clonotype. The chain employs TRBV3-1 and TRBJ2-5, with 13 bases identical to TRBD2. Germline V CDR1 and CDR2: LGHDT, YNNKEL (reference sequence). The CDR3 length is 16 residues. The V segment lost 5 bases and the J segment 5 bases; nucleotides outside the gene matches: 8. The CDR3 is CASSSRLAGGRETQYF. In nucleotides, the CDR3 is TGTGCCAGCAGCAGCAGACTAGCGGGGGGCAGGGAGACCCAGTACTTC.